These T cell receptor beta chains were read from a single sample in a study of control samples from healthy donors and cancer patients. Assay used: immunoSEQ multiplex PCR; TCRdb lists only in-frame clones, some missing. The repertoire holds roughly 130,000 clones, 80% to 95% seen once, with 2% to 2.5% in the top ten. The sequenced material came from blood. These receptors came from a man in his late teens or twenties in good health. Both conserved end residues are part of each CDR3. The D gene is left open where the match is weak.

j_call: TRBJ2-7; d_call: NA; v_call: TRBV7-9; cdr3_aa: CASSLEDFLSYEQYF; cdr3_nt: TGTGCCAGCAGCTTAGAGGATTTCCTTTCCTACGAGCAGTACTTC
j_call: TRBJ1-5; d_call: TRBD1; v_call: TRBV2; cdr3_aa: CASSEARQGNQPQHF; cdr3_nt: TGTGCCAGCAGTGAAGCGAGACAGGGCAATCAACCCCAGCATTTT
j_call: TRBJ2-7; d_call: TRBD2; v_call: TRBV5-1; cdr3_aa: CASSPGPAGDTYEQYF; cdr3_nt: TGCGCCAGCAGCCCTGGCCCAGCGGGGGACACCTACGAGCAGTACTTC
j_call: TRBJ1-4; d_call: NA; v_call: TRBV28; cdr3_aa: CASSVLGALGGKLFF; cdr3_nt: TGTGCCAGCAGTGTCCTGGGTGCCCTCGGTGGAAAACTGTTTTTT
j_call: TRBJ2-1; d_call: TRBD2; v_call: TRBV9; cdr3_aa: CASSVVGGAYNEQFF; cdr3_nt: TGTGCCAGCAGCGTAGTCGGGGGGGCCTACAATGAGCAGTTCTTC
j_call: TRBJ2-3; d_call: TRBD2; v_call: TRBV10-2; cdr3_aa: CASETSGGEVDTQYF; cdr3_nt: TGCGCCAGCGAGACTAGCGGAGGGGAGGTAGATACGCAGTATTTT
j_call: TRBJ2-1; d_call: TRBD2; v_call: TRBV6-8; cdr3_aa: CASSYSIGTRSYNEQFF; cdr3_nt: TGTGCCAGCAGTTACTCGATAGGGACTAGGTCCTACAATGAGCAGTTCTTC
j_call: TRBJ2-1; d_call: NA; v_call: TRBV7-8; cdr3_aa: CASSGRGGGEQFF; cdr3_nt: TGTGCCAGCAGCGGTAGAGGGGGAGGGGAGCAGTTCTTC
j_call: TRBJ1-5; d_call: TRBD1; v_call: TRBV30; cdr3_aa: CACSTGNSNQPQHF; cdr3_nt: TGTGCCTGTTCGACAGGGAACAGCAATCAGCCCCAGCATTTT
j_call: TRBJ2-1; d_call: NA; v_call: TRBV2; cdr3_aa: CASNQTPRQADNEQFF; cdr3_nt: TGTGCCAGTAACCAAACCCCAAGACAGGCTGACAATGAGCAGTTCTTC
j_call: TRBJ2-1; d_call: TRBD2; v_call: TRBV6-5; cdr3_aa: CASSGTSGSEGEQFF; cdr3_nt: TGTGCCAGCAGCGGGACTAGCGGGAGCGAGGGTGAGCAGTTCTTC